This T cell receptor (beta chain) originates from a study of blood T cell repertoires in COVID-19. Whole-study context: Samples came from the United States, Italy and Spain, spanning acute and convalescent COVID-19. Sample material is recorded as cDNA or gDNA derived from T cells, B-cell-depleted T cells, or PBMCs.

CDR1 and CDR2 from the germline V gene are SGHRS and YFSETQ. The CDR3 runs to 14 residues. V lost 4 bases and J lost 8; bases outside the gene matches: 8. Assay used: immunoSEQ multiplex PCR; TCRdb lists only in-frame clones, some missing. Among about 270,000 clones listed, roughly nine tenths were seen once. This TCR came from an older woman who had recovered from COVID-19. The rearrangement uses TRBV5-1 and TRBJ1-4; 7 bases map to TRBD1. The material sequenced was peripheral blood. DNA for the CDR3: TGCGCCAGCAGCCCTCCGGGACAGCGAGAAAAACTGTTTTTT. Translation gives CASSPPGQREKLFF.